This T cell receptor (beta chain) appears in the sequencing data of a study of T cell responses to AZD1222 COVID-19 vaccine. V shed 6 bases, J shed 2 bases, and the junction held 2 bases outside the gene matches. From germline, CDR1 is SGHRS and CDR2 YFSETQ. The CDR3 spans 13 residues. Note on this clone: Its antigen is currently unknown.

TCRdb's copy holds only in-frame clones and misses some; the assay was immunoSEQ multiplex PCR. The data show under 150,000 clones, with 88% seen just once and about 19% held by the top ten. Regarding the study as a whole: Spike-wide vaccine-associated CD4 TCRs dominated at 160-218 and 743-854. Of spike-specific TCRs, nearly half reportedly target regions left unmutated in variants.

The chain joins TRBV5-1 to TRBJ2-1; TRBD1 matches at 7 bases. Source: peripheral blood, taken on day 0 of MenACWY control vaccination. The TCR was taken from an adult in good health. CDR3 residues: CASTRGTYNEQFF. CDR3 bases: TGCGCCAGCACCAGGGGGACCTACAATGAGCAGTTCTTC.